This T cell receptor beta chain derives from a study of T-cell memory formation after mild COVID-19. Study-wide results and limits: The study found contracting CD4+ clones mainly in CM and EM and contracting CD8+ clones in EMRA.

J gave up 6 bases and V 5 bases, and 6 bases lay outside the gene matches. Germline values: CDR1 SEHNR, CDR2 FQNEAQ (reference sequence). The CDR3 loop spans 15 amino acids. This clonotype was counted between two and nine times. Its antigen is not identified. TCRdb re-called the 5' RACE reads through MiXCR, storing one row per CDR3 protein. The table includes 350,000 or so distinct CDR3 sequences, 20% detected once. The V call is TRBV7-9, the J call TRBJ2-1, with TRBD2 matching over 11 bases. The specimen was PBMCs or a T cell subset sorted from them (not recorded which). This receptor was taken from a man aged 18 to 29 who had mild COVID-19 (a few samples of this study predate the infection). Cell type and time point are not known. DNA for the CDR3: TGTGCCAGCAGCCCTTTAGCGGGGGGGCCCAATGAGCAGTTCTTC. Residues: CASSPLAGGPNEQFF.